The next 9 T cell receptor beta chains were all read from a single sample in a study of graft-versus-host responses after intestinal transplantation. Data came from immunoSEQ multiplex PCR; TCRdb stores just in-frame clones and leaves some out. The sample holds about 47,000 clones, just under 95% seen once. The specimen comprised PBMCs, sampled about 800 days after a first intestinal transplant, on the day of a second. Source of these receptors: a human patient who received an intestinal transplant, so some T cells may come from the graft donor.

This chain connects TRBV5-1 to TRBJ2-7; 11 bases agree with TRBD1. This CDR3 contains 15 residues. Germline CDR1 is SGHRS and CDR2 is YFSETQ. After removal of 4 bases from V and 5 bases from J, the junction contained 8 bases not matched to a gene. The CDR3: CASSLRTGGGNEQYF. CDR3 coding DNA: TGCGCCAGCAGCCTCCGGACAGGGGGCGGGAACGAGCAGTACTTC.

In DNA form, the CDR3 reads TGTGCCAGCAGTTACGGCAGGGGTGATCAGCCCCAGCATTTT. It specifies CASSYGRGDQPQHF. The chain carries TRBV6-5 and TRBJ1-5, with D possibly matching TRBD1 (6 bases). Between the trimmed V and J ends, which lost 2 bases and 5 bases, there was a span of 10 bases. Germline V lookup: CDR1 MNHEY, CDR2 SVGAGI. This CDR3 comprises 14 residues.

The chain combines TRBV9 with TRBJ1-3; D ambiguous. V was pared by 3 bases and J by 4 bases, with 5 bases between. This CDR3 has 12 residues. The germline V gene encodes CDR1 SGDLS and CDR2 YYNGEE. CDR3 sequence (DNA): TGTGCCAGCAGCGGTGCCGGAAACACCATATATTTT. Translation: CASSGAGNTIYF. Looking up the rest from reference TRBV9 and TRBJ1-3 gives the full variable domain: DSGVTQTPKHLITATGQRVTLRCSPRSGDLSVYWYQQSLDQGLQFLIQYYNGEERAKGNILERFSAQQFPDLHSELNLSSLELGDSALYFCASSGAGNTIYFGEGSWLTVV.

The CDR3, as DNA: TGTGCCAGCAGCGTGTGGGAGGGAGGATCCTACAATGAGCAGTTCTTC. Translation: CASSVWEGGSYNEQFF. The chain carries TRBV9 and TRBJ2-1; TRBD2 agrees at 7 bases. This CDR3 is 16 amino acids long. V gave up 2 bases and J gave up 1 base; unmatched junction bases: 6. Germline-derived CDR1 and CDR2 are SGDLS and YYNGEE.

Here the CDR3 reads CASSQGRRSLHGYTF. The CDR3 DNA reads as TGTGCCAGCAGCCAAGGTCGCCGGTCTTTGCATGGCTACACCTTC. This rearrangement joins TRBV14 to TRBJ1-2; D is unresolved. Germline V gene data show CDR1 as SGHDN and CDR2 as FVKESK. V lost 1 base, J lost 6 bases, and 15 bases lay in between. The CDR3 sequence is 15 residues long.

The rearrangement uses TRBV6-5 and TRBJ1-5, with TRBD1 as a possible D gene (6 bases). Germline V lookup: CDR1 MNHEY, CDR2 SVGAGI. The CDR3 totals 14 residues. The V end lost 5 bases, the J end lost 2 bases, and 10 bases lay between the germline ends. CDR3 nucleotides: TGTGCCAGCAGTAAACGACAGGGCAATCAGCCCCAGCATTTT. Its protein product is CASSKRQGNQPQHF.

The gene calls are TRBV6-5 and TRBJ2-7; perhaps TRBD1 as D (6 bases). The CDR3 totals 13 residues. V shed 5 bases and J shed 3 bases, with 11 bases lying between them. Germline V CDR1 and CDR2: MNHEY, SVGAGI. The CDR3 reads CASSTTGFYEQYF. In nucleotides, the CDR3 is TGTGCCAGCAGTACTACAGGGTTCTACGAGCAGTACTTC.

The CDR3 loop is CAWSGGQGGQPQHF. The CDR3 bases are TGTGCCTGGAGTGGAGGACAGGGGGGCCAGCCCCAGCATTTT. The chain couples TRBV30 to TRBJ1-5, with 10 bases fitting TRBD1. V was clipped by 1 base and J by 7 bases; unmatched bases: 4. The CDR3 extends over 14 amino acids. Germline assignment: CDR1 GTSNPN and CDR2 SVGIG (reference sequence). Combining the CDR3 with reference TRBV30 and TRBJ1-5 gives the whole variable domain SQTIHQWPATLVQPVGSPLSLECTVEGTSNPNLYWYRQAAGRGLQLLFYSVGIGQISSEVPQNLSASRPQDRQFILSSKKLLLSDSGFYLCAWSGGQGGQPQHFGDGTRLSIL.

This rearrangement joins TRBV30 to TRBJ1-4; D perhaps matches TRBD1 (6 bases). CDR1 is GTSNPN, CDR2 SVGIG, per germline (reference sequence). With 1 base removed from V and 2 bases from J, the gap between germline ends came to 20 bases. The CDR3 sequence is 18 residues long. This chain's CDR3 is CAWSAQLRDKITNEKLFF. CDR3 DNA: TGTGCCTGGAGTGCCCAACTTCGGGACAAGATCACTAATGAAAAACTGTTTTTT.